This T cell receptor beta chain was documented in a study of T-cell reconstitution after alpha-beta-depleted transplantation in children. General study results and limits: By one year post-transplant, T-cell counts and diversity largely arose from T cells that were newly produced.

Germline V gene data show CDR1 as DFQATT and CDR2 as SNEGSKA (reference sequence). The CDR3 totals 10 residues. V lost 6 bases, J lost 9 bases, and 9 bases lay in between. During its preparation, the TCRbeta library received unique molecular identifiers. TCRdb used MiXCR to reprocess the PCR reads, holding one entry per CDR3 protein. This sample has 500,000 to 750,000 distinct CDR3 sequences, with 13% found just once. At least ten counts were recorded for this clonotype. Its target is unknown. The specimen comprised PBMCs, mostly from graft donor cells, sampled 360 days after TCRalphabeta/CD19-depleted stem cell transplant. The source is a male patient younger than 18 who had a stem cell transplant for acute myeloid leukemia, so the T cells may come from the graft donor. The chain couples TRBV20-1 to TRBJ2-4; unclear D gene. DNA of the CDR3: TGCAGTGCCTGGGATGTCATTCAGTACTTC. Translating it yields CSAWDVIQYF.